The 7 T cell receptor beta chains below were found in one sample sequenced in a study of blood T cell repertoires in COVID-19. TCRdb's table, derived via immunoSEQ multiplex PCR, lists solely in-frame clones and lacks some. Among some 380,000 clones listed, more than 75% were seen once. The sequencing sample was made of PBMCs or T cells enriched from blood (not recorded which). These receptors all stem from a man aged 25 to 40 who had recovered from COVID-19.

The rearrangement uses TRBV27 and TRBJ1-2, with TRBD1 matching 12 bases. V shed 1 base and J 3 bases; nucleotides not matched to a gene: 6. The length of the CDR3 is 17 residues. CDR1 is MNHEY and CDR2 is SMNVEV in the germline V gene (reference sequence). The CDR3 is CASSLLGGTGGDYGYTF. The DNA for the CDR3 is TGTGCCAGCAGTTTATTAGGCGGGACAGGGGGCGACTATGGCTACACCTTC.

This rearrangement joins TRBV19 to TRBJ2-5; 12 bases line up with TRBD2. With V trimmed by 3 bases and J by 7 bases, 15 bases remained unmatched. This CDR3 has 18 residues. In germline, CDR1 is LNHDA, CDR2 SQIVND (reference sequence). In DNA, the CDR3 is TGTGCCAGTAGTATCTCTACCCCTAGCGGGGGGGCCTATGGGACCCAGTACTTC. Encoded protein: CASSISTPSGGAYGTQYF. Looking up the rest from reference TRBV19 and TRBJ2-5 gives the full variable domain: DGGITQSPKYLFRKEGQNVTLSCEQNLNHDAMYWYRQDPGQGLRLIYYSQIVNDFQKGDIAEGYSVSREKKESFPLTVTSAQKNPTAFYLCASSISTPSGGAYGTQYFGPGTRLLVL.

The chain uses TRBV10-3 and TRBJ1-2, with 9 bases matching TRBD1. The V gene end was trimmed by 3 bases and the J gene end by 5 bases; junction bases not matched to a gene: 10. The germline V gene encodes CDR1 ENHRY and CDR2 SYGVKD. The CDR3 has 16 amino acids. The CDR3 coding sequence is TGTGCCATCAGTGACTTCCCACAGGGGGCAGGATATGGCTACACCTTC. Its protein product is CAISDFPQGAGYGYTF.

In nucleotides, the CDR3 is TGCAGCATTAAACAGGGGGCGGACTATGGCTACACCTTC. Translated: CSIKQGADYGYTF. V gene TRBV29-1 combines with J gene TRBJ1-2, with 9 bases identical to TRBD1. Germline values: CDR1 SQVTM, CDR2 ANQGSEA. Losses at the gene ends were 8 bases for V and 3 bases for J; bases not matched to a gene: 7. CDR3 size: 13 residues. The full variable domain, completed using reference TRBV29-1 and TRBJ1-2, is SAVISQKPSRDICQRGTSLTIQCQVDSQVTMMFWYRQQPGQSLTLIATANQGSEATYESGFVIDKFPISRPNLTFSTLTVSNMSPEDSSIYLCSIKQGADYGYTFGSGTRLTVV.

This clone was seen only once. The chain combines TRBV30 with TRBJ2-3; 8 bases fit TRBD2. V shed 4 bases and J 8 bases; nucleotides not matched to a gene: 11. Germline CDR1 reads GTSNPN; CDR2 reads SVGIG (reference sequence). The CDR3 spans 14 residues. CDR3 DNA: TGTGCCTGGAACTTAGCGGGGCAGGGACGTACGCAGTATTTT. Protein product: CAWNLAGQGRTQYF.

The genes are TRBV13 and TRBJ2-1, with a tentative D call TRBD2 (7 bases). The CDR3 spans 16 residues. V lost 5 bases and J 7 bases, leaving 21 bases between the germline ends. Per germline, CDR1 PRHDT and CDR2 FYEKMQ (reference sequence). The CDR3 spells CASSLNEGGGVNEQFF. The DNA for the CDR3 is TGTGCCAGCAGCCTCAACGAAGGGGGGGGCGTTAATGAGCAGTTCTTC.

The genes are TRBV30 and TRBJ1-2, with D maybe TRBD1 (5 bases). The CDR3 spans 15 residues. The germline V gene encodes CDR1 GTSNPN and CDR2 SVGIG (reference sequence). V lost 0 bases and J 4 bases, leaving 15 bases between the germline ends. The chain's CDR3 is CAWSVRGQGPYGYTF. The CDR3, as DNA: TGTGCCTGGAGTGTAAGGGGCCAGGGTCCCTATGGCTACACCTTC. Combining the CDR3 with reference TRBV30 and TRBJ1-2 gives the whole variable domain SQTIHQWPATLVQPVGSPLSLECTVEGTSNPNLYWYRQAAGRGLQLLFYSVGIGQISSEVPQNLSASRPQDRQFILSSKKLLLSDSGFYLCAWSVRGQGPYGYTFGSGTRLTVV.